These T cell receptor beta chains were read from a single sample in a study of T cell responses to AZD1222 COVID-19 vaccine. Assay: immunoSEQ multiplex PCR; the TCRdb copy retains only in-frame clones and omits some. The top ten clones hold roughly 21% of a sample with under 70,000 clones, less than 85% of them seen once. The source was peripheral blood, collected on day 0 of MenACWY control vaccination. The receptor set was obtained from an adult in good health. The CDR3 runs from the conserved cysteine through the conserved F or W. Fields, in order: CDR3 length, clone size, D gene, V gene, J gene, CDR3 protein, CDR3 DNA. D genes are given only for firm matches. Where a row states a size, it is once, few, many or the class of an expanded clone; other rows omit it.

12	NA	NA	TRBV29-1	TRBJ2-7	CSVGGGGYEQYF	TGCAGCGTTGGAGGGGGGGGCTACGAGCAGTACTTC
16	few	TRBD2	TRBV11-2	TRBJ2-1	CASSKGTSGDYNEQFF	TGTGCCAGCAGCAAGGGGACTAGCGGGGACTACAATGAGCAGTTCTTC
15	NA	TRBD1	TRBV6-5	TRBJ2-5	CASSYPGTEKETQYF	TGTGCCAGCAGTTACCCAGGGACAGAGAAAGAGACCCAGTACTTC
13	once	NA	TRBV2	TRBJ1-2	CASRAGGDYGYTF	TGTGCCAGCAGAGCGGGGGGGGATTATGGCTACACCTTC
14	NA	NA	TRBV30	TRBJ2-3	CAWNLAIGTDTQYF	TGTGCCTGGAACCTAGCTATAGGGACAGATACGCAGTATTTT
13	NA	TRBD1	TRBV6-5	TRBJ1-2	CASSYNRGAGYTF	TGTGCCAGCAGTTACAACAGGGGAGCTGGCTACACCTTC
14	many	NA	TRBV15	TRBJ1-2	CATSRGEGSYGYTF	TGTGCCACCAGCAGAGGGGAGGGGAGCTATGGCTACACCTTC
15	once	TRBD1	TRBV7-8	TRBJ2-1	CASLMAGTGYNEQFF	TGTGCCAGCCTAATGGCCGGGACAGGCTACAATGAGCAGTTCTTC
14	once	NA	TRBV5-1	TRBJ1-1	CASSFKGQNTEAFF	TGCGCCAGCAGCTTCAAGGGACAAAACACTGAAGCTTTCTTT
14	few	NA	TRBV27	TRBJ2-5	CASSPQLPTETQYF	TGTGCCAGCAGTCCCCAGCTGCCAACGGAGACCCAGTACTTC
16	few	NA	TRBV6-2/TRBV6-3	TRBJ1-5	CASSYSGQGWNQPQHF	TGTGCCAGCAGTTACTCTGGGCAGGGCTGGAATCAGCCCCAGCATTTT
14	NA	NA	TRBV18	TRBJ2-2	CASSQMGATGELFF	TGTGCCAGCTCACAGATGGGTGCCACCGGGGAGCTGTTTTTT
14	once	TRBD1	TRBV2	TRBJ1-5	CASSPGQGGQPQHF	TGTGCCAGCAGTCCAGGACAGGGTGGTCAGCCCCAGCATTTT
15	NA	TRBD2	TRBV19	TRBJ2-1	CASSTGEGSYNEQFF	TGTGCCAGTAGTACCGGGGAGGGCTCCTACAATGAGCAGTTCTTC
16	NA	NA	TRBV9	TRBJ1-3	CASSVTTGSTGNTIYF	TGTGCCAGCAGCGTGACCACAGGGAGTACTGGAAACACCATATATTTT
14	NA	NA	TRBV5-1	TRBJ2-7	CASTKSEGLYEQYF	TGCGCCAGCACCAAGTCGGAGGGGCTCTACGAGCAGTACTTC
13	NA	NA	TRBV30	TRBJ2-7	CAWSVGSGQSQYF	TGTGCCTGGAGTGTTGGGTCGGGGCAGTCGCAGTACTTC